This T cell receptor beta chain originates from a study of blood T cell repertoires in COVID-19. Method: immunoSEQ multiplex PCR; TCRdb's copy keeps in-frame clones and lacks some. Of hundreds of thousands of clones in the sample, 88% are singletons; the top ten hold approximately 2%. Germline V CDR1 and CDR2: MRHNA, SNTAGT. The CDR3 covers 15 residues. Trimming pared 4 bases from V and 5 bases from J, leaving 16 bases between. The V and J genes are TRBV6-4 and TRBJ2-3; a weak D match, TRBD2 (6 bases). The source material was PBMCs or T cells enriched from blood (not recorded which). The receptor's source is a woman aged 60 to 75 in a cohort exposed to, infected with or recovered from COVID-19 (not recorded which). The CDR3 is CASSGSGGAGDTQYF. The CDR3 nucleotides read TGTGCCAGCAGTGGGAGTGGGGGAGCGGGAGATACGCAGTATTTT.